This TCR beta chain was found in a study of CD8+ T cells in alopecia areata. Across the whole study: Treated patients received severity scores based on the percentage of scalp area affected. Study-wide results and caveats: Clonality was higher in lesional than normal scalp, especially in alopecia totalis/universalis. Tofacitinib yielded significantly lower scalp clonality and fewer expanded CD8+ clones among the top 100.

The CDR3 has 16 amino acids. Trimming cost V 3 bases and J 6 bases, with 15 bases left between them. Germline V gene sequence: CDR1 MDHEN, CDR2 SYDVKM. RNA was isolated and reverse transcribed to cDNA, the sequencing template. Using immunoSEQ multiplex PCR, the repertoire was profiled, and TCRdb retains in-frame clones only, with some absent. Here the sample spans about 200,000 clones, 50% to 60% being singletons. Treatment: oral pan-JAK inhibitor, 5-10 mg twice daily. Alopecia areata patients provided lesional scalp punch biopsies and peripheral blood. This clone was counted once. Antigen: not known. The material sequenced was CD4+ T cells sorted from blood, taken at week 4, from a patient treated with tofacitinib. The rearrangement joins TRBV28 to TRBJ1-6, with a possible D match to TRBD1 (5 bases). The receptor comes from a human donor with alopecia areata. CDR3 sequence (DNA): TGTGCCAGCAGTTTTATGGGGACGGAGGCTAATTCACCCCTCCACTTT. This gives the protein CASSFMGTEANSPLHF.